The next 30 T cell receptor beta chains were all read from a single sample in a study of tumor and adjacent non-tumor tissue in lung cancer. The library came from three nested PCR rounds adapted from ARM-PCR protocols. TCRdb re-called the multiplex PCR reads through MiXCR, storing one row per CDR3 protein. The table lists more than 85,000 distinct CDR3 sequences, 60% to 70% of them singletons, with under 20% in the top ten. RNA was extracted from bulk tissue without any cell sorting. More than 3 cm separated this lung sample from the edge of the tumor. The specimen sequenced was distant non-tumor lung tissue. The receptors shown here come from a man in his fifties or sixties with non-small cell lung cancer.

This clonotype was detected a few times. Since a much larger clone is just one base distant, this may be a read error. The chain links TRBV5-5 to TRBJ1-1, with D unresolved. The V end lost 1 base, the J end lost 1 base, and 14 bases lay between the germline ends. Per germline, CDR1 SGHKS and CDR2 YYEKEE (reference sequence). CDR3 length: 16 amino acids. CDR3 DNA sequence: TGTGCCAGCAGCTTGATGTTCGGTCAGAAGAACACTGAAGCTTTCTTT. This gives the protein CASSLMFGQKNTEAFF.

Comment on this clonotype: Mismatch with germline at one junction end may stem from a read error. The CDR3 sequence: CATSRGTSGRTDAQYF. In nucleotides, the CDR3 is TGTGCCACCAGCAGGGGGACTAGCGGGAGGACAGATGCGCAGTATTTT. V usage is TRBV15 and J usage is TRBJ2-3; TRBD2 aligns across 15 bases. Germline V CDR1 and CDR2: LNHNV, YYDKDF (reference sequence). The CDR3 length is 16 residues.

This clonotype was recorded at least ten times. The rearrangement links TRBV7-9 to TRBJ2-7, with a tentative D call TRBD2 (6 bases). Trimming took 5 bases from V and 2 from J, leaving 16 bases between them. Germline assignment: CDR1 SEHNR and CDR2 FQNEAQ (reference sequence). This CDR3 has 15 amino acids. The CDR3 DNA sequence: TGTGCCAGCAGCCGGGACTCTTTTCCAACCTACGAGCAGTACTTC. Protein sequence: CASSRDSFPTYEQYF.

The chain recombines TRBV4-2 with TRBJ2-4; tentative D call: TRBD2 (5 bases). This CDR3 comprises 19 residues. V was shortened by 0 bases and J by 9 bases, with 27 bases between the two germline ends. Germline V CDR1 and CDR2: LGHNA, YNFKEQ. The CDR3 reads CASSQESFVGSGRETIQYF. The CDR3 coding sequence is TGTGCCAGCAGCCAAGAAAGTTTCGTGGGCTCAGGTCGGGAAACCATTCAGTACTTC.

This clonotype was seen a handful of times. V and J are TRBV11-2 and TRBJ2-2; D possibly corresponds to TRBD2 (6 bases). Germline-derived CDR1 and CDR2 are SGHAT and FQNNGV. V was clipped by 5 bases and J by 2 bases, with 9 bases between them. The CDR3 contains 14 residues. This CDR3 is CASSRGSNTGELFF. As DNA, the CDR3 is TGTGCCAGCAGCCGGGGGTCTAACACCGGGGAGCTGTTTTTT.

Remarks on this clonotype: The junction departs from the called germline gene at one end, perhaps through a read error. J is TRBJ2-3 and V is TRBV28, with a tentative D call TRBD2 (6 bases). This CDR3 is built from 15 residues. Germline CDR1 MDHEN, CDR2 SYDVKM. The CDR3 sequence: CAGSKQDYLRDTQYF. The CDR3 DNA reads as TGTGCCGGCAGTAAGCAGGACTACCTAAGAGATACGCAGTATTTT.

CDR3 residues: CASRDATGDNSPLHF. CDR3 bases: TGTGCCAGCAGAGACGCGACAGGGGATAATTCACCCCTCCACTTT. The V call is TRBV2, the J call TRBJ1-6; 8 positions agree with TRBD1. This CDR3 is 15 amino acids long. V gave up 6 bases and J gave up 5 bases; unmatched junction bases: 6. Germline CDR1 and CDR2: SNHLY and FYNNEI.

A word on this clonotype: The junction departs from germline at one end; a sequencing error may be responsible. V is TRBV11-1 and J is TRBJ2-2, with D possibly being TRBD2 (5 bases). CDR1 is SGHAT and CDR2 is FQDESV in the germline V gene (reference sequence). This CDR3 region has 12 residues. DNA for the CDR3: TGTGCCAGCAGCCGGAGGACCGGGGAACTGCTTTTT. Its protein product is CASSRRTGELLF.

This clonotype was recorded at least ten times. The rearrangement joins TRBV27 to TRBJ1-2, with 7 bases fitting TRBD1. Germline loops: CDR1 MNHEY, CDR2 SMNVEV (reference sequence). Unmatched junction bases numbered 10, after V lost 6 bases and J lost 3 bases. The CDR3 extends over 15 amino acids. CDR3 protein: CASRLNRDRDYGYTF. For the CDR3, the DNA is TGTGCCAGCAGACTGAATAGGGACAGAGACTATGGCTACACCTTC.

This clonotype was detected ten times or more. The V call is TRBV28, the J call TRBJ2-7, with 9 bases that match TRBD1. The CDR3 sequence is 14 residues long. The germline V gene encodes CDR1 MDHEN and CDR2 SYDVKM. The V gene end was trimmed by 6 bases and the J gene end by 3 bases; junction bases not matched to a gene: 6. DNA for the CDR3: TGTGCCAGCAGCCTACAGGGGGCCTACTACGAGCAGTACTTC. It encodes CASSLQGAYYEQYF.

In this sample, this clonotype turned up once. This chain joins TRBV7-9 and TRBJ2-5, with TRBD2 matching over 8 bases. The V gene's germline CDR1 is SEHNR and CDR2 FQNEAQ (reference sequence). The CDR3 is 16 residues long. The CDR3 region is CTIVGFTGGPLETQYF. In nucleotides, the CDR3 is TGTACCATCGTCGGTTTTACGGGAGGGCCTCTGGAGACCCAGTACTTC.

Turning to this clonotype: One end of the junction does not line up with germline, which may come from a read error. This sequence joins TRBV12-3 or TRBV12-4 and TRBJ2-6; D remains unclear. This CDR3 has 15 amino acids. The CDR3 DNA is TGTGCCGGCAGTTTAGGCAGTTCTGGGGCCAACGTCCTGACTTTC. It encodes CAGSLGSSGANVLTF.

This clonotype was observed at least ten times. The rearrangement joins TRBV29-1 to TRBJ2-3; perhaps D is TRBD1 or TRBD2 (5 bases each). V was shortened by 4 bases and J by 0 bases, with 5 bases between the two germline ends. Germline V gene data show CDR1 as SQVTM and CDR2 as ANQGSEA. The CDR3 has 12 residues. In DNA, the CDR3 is TGCAGCGTTGGGGACAGCACAGATACGCAGTATTTT. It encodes CSVGDSTDTQYF.

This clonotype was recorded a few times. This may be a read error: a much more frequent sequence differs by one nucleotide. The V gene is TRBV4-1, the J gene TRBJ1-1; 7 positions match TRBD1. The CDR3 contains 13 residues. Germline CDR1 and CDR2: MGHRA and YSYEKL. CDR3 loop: CVSSQRQGQGAFF. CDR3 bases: TGCGTCAGCAGCCAAAGACAGGGCCAGGGAGCTTTCTTT.

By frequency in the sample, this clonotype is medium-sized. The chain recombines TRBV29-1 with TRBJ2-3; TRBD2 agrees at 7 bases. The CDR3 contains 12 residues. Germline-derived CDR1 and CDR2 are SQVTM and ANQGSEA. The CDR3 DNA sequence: TGCAGTGGCGGGAGCGGAGCAGATACGCAGTATTTT. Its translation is CSGGSGADTQYF.

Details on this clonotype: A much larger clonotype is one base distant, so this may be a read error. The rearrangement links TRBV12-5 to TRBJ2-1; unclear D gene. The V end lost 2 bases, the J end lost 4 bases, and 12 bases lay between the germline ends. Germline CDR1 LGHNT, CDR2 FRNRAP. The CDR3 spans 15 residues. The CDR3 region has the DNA TGTGCTAGTGGTTTGTCCCGGGTGGATTACAATGAGCAGTTCTTC. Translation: CASGLSRVDYNEQFF.

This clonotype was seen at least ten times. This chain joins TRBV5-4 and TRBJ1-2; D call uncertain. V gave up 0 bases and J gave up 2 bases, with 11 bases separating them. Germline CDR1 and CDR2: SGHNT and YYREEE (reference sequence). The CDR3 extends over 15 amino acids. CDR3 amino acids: CASSLESAVNYGYTF. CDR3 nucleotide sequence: TGTGCCAGCAGCTTGGAGAGCGCAGTCAACTATGGCTACACCTTC.

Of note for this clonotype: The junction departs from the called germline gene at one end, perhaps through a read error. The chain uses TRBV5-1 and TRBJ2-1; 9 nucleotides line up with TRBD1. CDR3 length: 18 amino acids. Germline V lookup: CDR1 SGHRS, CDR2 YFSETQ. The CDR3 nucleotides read TGCTCCAGCAATTACGGACAGGGGACTTCTCTTTCCTACAATGAGCAGTTCTTC. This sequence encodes CSSNYGQGTSLSYNEQFF.

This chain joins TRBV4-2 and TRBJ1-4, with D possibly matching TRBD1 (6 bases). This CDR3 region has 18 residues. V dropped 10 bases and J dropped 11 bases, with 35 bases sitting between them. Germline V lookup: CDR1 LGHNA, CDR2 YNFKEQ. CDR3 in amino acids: CANNQDPSGGGGVAKLFF. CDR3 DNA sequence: TGTGCCAACAACCAAGATCCCTCTGGAGGGGGAGGTGTTGCGAAACTGTTTTTT.

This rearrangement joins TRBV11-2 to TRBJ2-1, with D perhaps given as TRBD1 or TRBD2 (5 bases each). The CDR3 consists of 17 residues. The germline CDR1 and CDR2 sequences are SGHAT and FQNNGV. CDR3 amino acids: CVNSLVGELPYRWEQFF. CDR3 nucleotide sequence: TGTGTCAACAGCTTAGTGGGGGAACTGCCTTACCGATGGGAGCAGTTCTTC.

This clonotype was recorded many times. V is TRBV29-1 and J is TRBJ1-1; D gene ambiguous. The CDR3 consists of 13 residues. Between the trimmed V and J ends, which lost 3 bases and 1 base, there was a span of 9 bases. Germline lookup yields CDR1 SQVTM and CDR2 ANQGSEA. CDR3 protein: CSVDPRQNTEAFF. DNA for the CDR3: TGCAGCGTTGACCCGAGACAGAACACTGAAGCTTTCTTT.

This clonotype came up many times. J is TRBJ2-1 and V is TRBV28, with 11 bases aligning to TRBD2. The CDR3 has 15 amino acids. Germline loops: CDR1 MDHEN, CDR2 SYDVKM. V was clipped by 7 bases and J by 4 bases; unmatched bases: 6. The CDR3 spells CASTPTSGGYNEQFF. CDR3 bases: TGTGCCAGCACCCCAACTAGCGGGGGTTACAATGAGCAGTTCTTC.

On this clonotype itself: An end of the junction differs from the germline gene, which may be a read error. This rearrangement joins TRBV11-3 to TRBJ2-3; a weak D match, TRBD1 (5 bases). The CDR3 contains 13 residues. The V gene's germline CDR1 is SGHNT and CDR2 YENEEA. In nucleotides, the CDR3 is TGTGCCAGCAGCTTAGGACAGACAGATATGCAGTATTTT. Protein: CASSLGQTDMQYF.

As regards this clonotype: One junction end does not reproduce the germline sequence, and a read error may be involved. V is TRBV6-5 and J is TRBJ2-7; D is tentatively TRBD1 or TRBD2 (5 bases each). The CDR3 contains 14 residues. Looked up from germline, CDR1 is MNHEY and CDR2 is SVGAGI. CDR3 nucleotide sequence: TGTGCCATCAGTCAACCGGGACGGGGCTACGAGCAGTATTTC. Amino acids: CAISQPGRGYEQYF.

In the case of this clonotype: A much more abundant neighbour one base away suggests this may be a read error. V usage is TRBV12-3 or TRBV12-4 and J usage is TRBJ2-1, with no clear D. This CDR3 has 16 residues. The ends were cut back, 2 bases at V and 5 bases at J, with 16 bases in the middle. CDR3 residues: CASSLSGPCPHNEQFF. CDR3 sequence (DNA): TGTGCCAGCAGTTTATCTGGGCCCTGCCCCCACAATGAGCAGTTCTTC.

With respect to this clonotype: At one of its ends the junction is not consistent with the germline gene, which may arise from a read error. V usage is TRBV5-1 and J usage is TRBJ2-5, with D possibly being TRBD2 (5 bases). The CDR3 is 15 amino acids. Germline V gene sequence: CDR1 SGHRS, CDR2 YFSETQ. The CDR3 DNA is TGCGCCGGCAGCAAATTAGTGGGAGTACGGGAGACCCAGTACTTC. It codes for CAGSKLVGVRETQYF.

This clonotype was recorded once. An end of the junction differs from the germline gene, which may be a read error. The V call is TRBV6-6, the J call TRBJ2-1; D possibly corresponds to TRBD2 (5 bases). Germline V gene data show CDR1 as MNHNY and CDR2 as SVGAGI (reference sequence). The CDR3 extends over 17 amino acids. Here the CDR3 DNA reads TGTGCTAGCAGTTACCCACAACTAGGATCCTCCTACAATGGGCAGTTCTTC. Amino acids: CASSYPQLGSSYNGQFF.

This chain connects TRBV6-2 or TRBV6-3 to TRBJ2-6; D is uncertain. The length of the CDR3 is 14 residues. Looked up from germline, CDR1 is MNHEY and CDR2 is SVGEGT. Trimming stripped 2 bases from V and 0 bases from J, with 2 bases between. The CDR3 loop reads CASSYSSGANVLTF. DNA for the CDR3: TGTGCCAGCAGTTACAGCTCTGGGGCCAACGTCCTGACTTTC.

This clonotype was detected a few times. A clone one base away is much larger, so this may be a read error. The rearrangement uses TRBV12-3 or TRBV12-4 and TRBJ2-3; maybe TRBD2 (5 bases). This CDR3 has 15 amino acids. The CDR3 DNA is TGTGCCAGCAGTTTTTCTAGCCCGACCACAGATACGCTGTATTTT. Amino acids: CASSFSSPTTDTLYF.

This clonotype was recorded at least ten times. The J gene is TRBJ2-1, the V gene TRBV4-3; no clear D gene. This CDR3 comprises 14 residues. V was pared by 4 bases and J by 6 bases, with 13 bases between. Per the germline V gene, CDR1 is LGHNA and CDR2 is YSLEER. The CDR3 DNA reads TGCGCCAGCAGCCCTCCCGGCAGGCCCAATGAGCAGTTCTTC. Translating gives CASSPPGRPNEQFF.